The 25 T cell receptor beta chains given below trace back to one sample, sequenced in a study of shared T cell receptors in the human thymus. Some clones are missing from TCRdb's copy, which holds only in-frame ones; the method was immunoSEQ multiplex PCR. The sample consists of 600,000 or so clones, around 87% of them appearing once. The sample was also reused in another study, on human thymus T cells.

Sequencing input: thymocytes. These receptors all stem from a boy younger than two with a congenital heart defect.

The CDR3 sequence: CASSAPTGGGQETQYF. CDR3 nucleotide sequence: TGTGCCAGCAGCGCCCCGACAGGGGGGGGCCAAGAGACCCAGTACTTC. The chain joins TRBV9 to TRBJ2-5; 9 bases agree with TRBD1. There are 16 residues in the CDR3. Germline V gene lookup returns CDR1 SGDLS and CDR2 YYNGEE. The J segment lost 1 base and the V segment lost 3 bases, leaving 7 bases of the junction unmatched.

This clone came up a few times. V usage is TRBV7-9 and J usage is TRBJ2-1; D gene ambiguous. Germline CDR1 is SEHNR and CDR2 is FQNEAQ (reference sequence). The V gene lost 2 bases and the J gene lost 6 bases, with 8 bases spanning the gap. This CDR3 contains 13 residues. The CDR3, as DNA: TGTGCCAGCAGCTTATGGAGTACCAATGAGCAGTTCTTC. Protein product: CASSLWSTNEQFF.

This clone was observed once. The CDR3 is CASSADSYYGYTF. CDR3 nucleotide sequence: TGTGCCAGCAGCGCGGACAGCTACTATGGCTACACCTTC. V usage is TRBV5-5 and J usage is TRBJ1-2; tentative D call: TRBD1 (6 bases). Germline CDR1 and CDR2: SGHKS and YYEKEE (reference sequence). The V gene lost 4 bases and the J gene lost 3 bases, with 10 bases spanning the gap. The CDR3 is 13 amino acids.

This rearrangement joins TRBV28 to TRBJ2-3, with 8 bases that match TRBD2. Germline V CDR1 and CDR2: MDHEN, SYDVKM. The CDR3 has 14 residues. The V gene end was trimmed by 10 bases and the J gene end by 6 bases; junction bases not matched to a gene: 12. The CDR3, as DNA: TGTGCCACCAGCAATAGCGGGGTGCGGGATACGCAGTATTTT. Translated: CATSNSGVRDTQYF.

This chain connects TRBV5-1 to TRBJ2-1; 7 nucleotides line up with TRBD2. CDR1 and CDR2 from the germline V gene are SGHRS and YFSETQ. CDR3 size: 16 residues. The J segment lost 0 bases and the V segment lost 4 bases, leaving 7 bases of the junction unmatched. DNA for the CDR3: TGCGCCAGCAGCAAGGTGGCGGGAGACTCCTACAATGAGCAGTTCTTC. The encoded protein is CASSKVAGDSYNEQFF.

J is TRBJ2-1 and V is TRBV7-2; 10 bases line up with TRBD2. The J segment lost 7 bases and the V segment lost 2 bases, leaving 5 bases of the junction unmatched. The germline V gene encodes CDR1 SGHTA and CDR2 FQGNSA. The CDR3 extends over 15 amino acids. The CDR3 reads CASSLKAGGWNEQFF. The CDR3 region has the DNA TGTGCCAGCAGCTTAAAAGCGGGAGGGTGGAATGAGCAGTTCTTC.

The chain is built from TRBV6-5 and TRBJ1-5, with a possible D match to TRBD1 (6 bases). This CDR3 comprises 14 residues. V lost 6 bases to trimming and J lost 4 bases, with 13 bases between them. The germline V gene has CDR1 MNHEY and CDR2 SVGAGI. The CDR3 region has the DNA TGTGCCAGCAGACGGGGACACCTGAATCAGCCCCAGCATTTT. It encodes CASRRGHLNQPQHF.

Here the CDR3 DNA reads TGTGCCACCAGCATGATAGAGGGTCCTGGGGATGAGCAGTTCTTC. Residues: CATSMIEGPGDEQFF. This sequence joins TRBV15 and TRBJ2-1; D perhaps matches TRBD2 (5 bases). Deletions cut 4 bases from V and 8 bases from J, with 18 bases between. Germline lookup yields CDR1 LNHNV and CDR2 YYDKDF (reference sequence). The CDR3 runs 15 residues.

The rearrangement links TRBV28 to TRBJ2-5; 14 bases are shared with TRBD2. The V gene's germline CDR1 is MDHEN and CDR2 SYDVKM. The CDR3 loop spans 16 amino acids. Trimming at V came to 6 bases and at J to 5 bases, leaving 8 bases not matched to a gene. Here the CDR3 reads CASRLGTSGRRETQYF. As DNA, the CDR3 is TGTGCCAGCAGACTAGGGACTAGCGGGAGAAGGGAGACCCAGTACTTC.

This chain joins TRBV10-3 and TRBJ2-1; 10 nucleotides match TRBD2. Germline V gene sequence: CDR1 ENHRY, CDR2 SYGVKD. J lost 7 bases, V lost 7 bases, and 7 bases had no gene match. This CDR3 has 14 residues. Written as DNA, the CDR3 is TGTGCCATCAAGCAGCGGGAGGGCCTAAATGAGCAGTTCTTC. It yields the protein CAIKQREGLNEQFF.

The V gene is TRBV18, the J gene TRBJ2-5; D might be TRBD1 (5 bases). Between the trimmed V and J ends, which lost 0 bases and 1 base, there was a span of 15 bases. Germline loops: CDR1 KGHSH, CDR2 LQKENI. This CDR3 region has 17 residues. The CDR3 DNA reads TGTGCCAGCTCACCACCCCGACGACAGAACCTCCAAGAGACCCAGTACTTC. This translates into CASSPPRRQNLQETQYF.

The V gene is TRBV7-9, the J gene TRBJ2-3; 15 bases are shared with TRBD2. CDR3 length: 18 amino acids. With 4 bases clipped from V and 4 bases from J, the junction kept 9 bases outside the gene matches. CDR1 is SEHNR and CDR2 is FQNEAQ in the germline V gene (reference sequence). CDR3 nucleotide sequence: TGTGCCAGCAGCTCCAACCCGGGACTAGCGGGAGGTCCAGATACGCAGTATTTT. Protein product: CASSSNPGLAGGPDTQYF.

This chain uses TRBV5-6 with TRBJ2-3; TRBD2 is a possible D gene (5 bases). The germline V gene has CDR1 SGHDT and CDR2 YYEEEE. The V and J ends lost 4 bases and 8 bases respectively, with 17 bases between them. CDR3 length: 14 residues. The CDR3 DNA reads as TGTGCCAGCAGCCGCCACACTAGACGCTCTACGCAGTATTTT. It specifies CASSRHTRRSTQYF.

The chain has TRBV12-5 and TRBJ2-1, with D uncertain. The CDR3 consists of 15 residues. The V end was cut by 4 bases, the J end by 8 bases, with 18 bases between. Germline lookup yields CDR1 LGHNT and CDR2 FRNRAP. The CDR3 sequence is CASGSLPGHLDEQFF. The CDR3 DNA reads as TGTGCTAGTGGTTCCCTACCGGGTCATCTTGATGAGCAGTTCTTC.

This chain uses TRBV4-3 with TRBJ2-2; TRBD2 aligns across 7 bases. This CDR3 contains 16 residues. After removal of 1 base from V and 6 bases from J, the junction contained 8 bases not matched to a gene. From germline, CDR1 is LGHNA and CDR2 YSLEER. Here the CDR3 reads CASSQVAGGIPGELFF. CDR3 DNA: TGCGCCAGCAGCCAAGTGGCCGGGGGGATTCCCGGGGAGCTGTTTTTT.

The CDR3 DNA reads TGTGCCAGCAGCTTGGGGACAGAGAACACTGAAGCTTTCTTT. Its protein is CASSLGTENTEAFF. V gene TRBV5-4 combines with J gene TRBJ1-1; D might be TRBD1 (6 bases). The V and J ends lost 0 bases and 1 base respectively, with 7 bases between them. The germline gives CDR1 SGHNT, CDR2 YYREEE (reference sequence). CDR3 length equals 14 residues.

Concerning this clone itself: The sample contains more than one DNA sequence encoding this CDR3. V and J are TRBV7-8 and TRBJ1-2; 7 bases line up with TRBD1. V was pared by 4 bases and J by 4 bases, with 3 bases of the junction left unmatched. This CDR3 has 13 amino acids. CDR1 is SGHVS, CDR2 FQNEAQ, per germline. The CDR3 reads CASSSQGSYGYTF. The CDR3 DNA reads TGTGCCAGCAGCTCACAGGGGAGCTATGGCTACACCTTC.

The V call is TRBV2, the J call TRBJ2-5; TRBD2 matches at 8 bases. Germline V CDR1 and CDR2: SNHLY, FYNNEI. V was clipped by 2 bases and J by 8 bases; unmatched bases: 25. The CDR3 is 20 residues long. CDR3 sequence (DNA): TGTGCCAGCAGTGAACTTCCCGGACAGTCCGGGGGGGTTAGGGGAAGAACCCAGTACTTC. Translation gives CASSELPGQSGGVRGRTQYF.

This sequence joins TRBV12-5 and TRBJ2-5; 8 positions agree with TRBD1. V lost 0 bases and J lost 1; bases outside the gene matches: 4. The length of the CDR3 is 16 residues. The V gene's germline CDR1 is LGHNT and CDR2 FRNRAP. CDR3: CASGLVSGGPQETQYF. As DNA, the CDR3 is TGTGCTAGTGGTTTGGTATCAGGGGGCCCCCAAGAGACCCAGTACTTC.

The CDR3 sequence is CASSPRGGGPTDTQYF. CDR3 bases: TGCGCCAGCTCTCCCCGGGGGGGAGGGCCTACAGATACGCAGTATTTT. V is TRBV4-3 and J is TRBJ2-3; TRBD2 agrees at 8 bases. The CDR3 is 16 amino acids. The V gene end was trimmed by 8 bases and the J gene end by 3 bases; junction bases not matched to a gene: 13. Germline lookup yields CDR1 LGHNA and CDR2 YSLEER.

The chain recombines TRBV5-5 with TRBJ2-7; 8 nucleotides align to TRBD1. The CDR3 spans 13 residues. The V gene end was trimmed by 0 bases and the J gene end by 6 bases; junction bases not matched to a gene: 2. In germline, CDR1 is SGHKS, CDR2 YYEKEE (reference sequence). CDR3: CASSLDTGGEQYF. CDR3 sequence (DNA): TGTGCCAGCAGCTTGGATACAGGGGGCGAGCAGTACTTC. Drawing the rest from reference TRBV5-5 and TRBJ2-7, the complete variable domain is DAGVTQSPTHLIKTRGQQVTLRCSPISGHKSVSWYQQVLGQGPQFIFQYYEKEERGRGNFPDRFSARQFPNYSSELNVNALLLGDSALYLCASSLDTGGEQYFGPGTRLTVT.

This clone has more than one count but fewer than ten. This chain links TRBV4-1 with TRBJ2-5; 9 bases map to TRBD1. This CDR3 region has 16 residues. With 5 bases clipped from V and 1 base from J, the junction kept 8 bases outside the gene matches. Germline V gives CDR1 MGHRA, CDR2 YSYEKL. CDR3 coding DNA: TGCGCCAGCAGCGGACCGGACAGGGGACCCCAAGAGACCCAGTACTTC. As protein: CASSGPDRGPQETQYF.

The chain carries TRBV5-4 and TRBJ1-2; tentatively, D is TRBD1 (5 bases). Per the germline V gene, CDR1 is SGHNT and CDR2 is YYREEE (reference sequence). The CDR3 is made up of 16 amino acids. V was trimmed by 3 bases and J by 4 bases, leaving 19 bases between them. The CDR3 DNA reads TGTGCCAGCAGCTCCTCTACCCGGGGGGGATCCTATGGCTACACCTTC. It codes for CASSSSTRGGSYGYTF. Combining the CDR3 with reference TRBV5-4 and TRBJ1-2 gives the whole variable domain ETGVTQSPTHLIKTRGQQVTLRCSSQSGHNTVSWYQQALGQGPQFIFQYYREEENGRGNFPPRFSGLQFPNYSSELNVNALELDDSALYLCASSSSTRGGSYGYTFGSGTRLTVV.

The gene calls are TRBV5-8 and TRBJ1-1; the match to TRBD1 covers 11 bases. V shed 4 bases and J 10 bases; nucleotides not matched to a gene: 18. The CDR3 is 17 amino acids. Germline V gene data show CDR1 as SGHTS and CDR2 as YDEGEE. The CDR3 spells CASSPYISDRGQGIAFF. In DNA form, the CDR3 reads TGTGCCAGCAGCCCCTATATTTCGGACAGGGGGCAGGGAATAGCTTTCTTT.

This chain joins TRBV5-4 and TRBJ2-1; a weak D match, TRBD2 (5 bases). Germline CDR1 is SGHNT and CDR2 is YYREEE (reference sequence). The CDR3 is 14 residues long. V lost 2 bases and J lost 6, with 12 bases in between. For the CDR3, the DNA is TGTGCCAGCAGCTTCGGGGAACAGTCCAATGAGCAGTTCTTC. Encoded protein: CASSFGEQSNEQFF. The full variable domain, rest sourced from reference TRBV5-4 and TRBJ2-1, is ETGVTQSPTHLIKTRGQQVTLRCSSQSGHNTVSWYQQALGQGPQFIFQYYREEENGRGNFPPRFSGLQFPNYSSELNVNALELDDSALYLCASSFGEQSNEQFFGPGTRLTVL.